These T cell receptor beta chains were read from a single sample in a study of CD8+ T cells in alopecia areata. This table comes from immunoSEQ multiplex PCR, and its TCRdb copy is limited to in-frame clones, with some not included. The data show approximately 100,000 clones, approximately 63% seen once. This sample comprised CD8+ T cells sorted from blood, obtained at approximately week 60, from a patient treated with tofacitinib. These receptors all come from a human donor with alopecia areata. CDR3s include the opening cysteine and the closing phenylalanine or tryptophan. Each record gives: D gene, clone size, V gene, CDR3 protein. The D gene is left open where the match is weak. Clone size is shown for a subset of rows, as once, few, many or a class of expanded clone.

d_call: TRBD2
clone_size: NA
v_call: TRBV13
cdr3_aa: CASSLGKGLAGTDTQYF

d_call: TRBD1
clone_size: NA
v_call: TRBV27
cdr3_aa: CASNRDRFSEQYF

d_call: TRBD2
clone_size: NA
v_call: TRBV11-2
cdr3_aa: CASSSPGGPRRTDTQYF

d_call: NA
clone_size: NA
v_call: TRBV6-5
cdr3_aa: CASSLRLTDTQYF

d_call: NA
clone_size: NA
v_call: TRBV5-6
cdr3_aa: CASSSGRDYEQYF

d_call: NA
clone_size: NA
v_call: TRBV10-2
cdr3_aa: CATYPSGNTIYF

d_call: NA
clone_size: NA
v_call: TRBV11-2
cdr3_aa: CASSLVSGGPDQPQHF

d_call: NA
clone_size: NA
v_call: TRBV7-9
cdr3_aa: CASSIREGYGYTF

d_call: NA
clone_size: NA
v_call: TRBV5-4
cdr3_aa: CASSLTYRERFYSNQPQHF

d_call: TRBD2
clone_size: few
v_call: TRBV19
cdr3_aa: CASSLAGGLNEQYF